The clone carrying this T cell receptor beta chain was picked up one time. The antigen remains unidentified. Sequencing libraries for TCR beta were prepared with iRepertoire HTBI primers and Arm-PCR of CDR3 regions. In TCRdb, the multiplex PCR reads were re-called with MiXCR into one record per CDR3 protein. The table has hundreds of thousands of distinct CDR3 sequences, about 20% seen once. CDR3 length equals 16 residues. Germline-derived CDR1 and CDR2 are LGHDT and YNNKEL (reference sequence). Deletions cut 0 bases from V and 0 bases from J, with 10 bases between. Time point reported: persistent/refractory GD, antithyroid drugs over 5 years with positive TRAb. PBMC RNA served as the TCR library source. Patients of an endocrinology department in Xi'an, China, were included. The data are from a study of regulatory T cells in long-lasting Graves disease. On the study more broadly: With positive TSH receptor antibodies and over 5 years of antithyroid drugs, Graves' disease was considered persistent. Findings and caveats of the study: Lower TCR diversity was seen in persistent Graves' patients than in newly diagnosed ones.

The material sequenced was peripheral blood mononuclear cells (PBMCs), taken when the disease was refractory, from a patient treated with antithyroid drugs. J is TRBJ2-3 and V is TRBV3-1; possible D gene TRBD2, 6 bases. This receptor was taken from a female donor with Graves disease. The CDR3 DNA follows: TGTGCCAGCAGCCAAGAAAGGAGCGGGAGCACAGATACGCAGTATTTT. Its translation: CASSQERSGSTDTQYF.